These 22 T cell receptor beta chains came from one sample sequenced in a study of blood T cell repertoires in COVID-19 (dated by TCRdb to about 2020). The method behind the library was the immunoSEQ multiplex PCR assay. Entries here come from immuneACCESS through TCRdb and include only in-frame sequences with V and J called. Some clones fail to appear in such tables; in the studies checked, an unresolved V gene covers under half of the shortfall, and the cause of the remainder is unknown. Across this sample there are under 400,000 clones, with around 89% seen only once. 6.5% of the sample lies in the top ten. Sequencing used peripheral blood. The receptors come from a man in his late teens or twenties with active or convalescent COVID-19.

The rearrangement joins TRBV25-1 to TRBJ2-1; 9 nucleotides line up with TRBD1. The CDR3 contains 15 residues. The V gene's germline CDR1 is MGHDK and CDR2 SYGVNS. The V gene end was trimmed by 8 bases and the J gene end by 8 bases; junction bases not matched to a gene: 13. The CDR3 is CASGHSGQGWDEQFF. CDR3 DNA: TGTGCCAGCGGCCATTCGGGACAGGGATGGGATGAGCAGTTCTTC.

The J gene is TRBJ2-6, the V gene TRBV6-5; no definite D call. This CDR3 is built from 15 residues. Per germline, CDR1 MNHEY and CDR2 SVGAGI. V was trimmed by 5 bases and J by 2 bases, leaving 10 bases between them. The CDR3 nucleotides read TGTGCCAGCAGTCCTAGGAGAACTGGGGCCAACGTCCTGACTTTC. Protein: CASSPRRTGANVLTF.

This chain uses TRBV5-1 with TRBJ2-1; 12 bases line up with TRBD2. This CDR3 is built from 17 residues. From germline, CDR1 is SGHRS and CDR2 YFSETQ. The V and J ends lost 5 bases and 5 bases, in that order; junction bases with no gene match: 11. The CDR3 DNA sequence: TGCGCCAGCAGTAGTCTAGCGGGGGGGCTAGAAGACAATGAGCAGTTCTTC. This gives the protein CASSSLAGGLEDNEQFF. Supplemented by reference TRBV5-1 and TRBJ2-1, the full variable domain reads KAGVTQTPRYLIKTRGQQVTLSCSPISGHRSVSWYQQTPGQGLQFLFEYFSETQRNKGNFPGRFSGRQFSNSRSEMNVSTLELGDSALYLCASSSLAGGLEDNEQFFGPGTRLTVL.

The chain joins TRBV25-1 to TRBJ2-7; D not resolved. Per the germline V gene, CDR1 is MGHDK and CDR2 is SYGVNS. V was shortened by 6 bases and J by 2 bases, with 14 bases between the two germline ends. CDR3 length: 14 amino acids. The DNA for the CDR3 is TGTGCCAGCAGCGTCCGTTTGAGTCCCTACGAGCAGTACTTC. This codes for CASSVRLSPYEQYF.

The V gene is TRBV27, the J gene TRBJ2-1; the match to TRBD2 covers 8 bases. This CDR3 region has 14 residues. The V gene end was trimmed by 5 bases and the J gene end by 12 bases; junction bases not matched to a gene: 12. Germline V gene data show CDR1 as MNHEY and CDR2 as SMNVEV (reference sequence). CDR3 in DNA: TGTGCCAGCAGTCCGACGTACGGGGGGGATGGGCAGTTCTTC. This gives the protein CASSPTYGGDGQFF.

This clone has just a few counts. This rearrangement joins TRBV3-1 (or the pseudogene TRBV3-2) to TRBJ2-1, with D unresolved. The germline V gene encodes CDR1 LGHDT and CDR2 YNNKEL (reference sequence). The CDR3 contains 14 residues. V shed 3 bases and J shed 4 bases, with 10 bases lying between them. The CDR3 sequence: CASSQKSQYNEQFF. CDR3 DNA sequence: TGTGCCAGCAGCCAGAAAAGTCAGTACAATGAGCAGTTCTTC.

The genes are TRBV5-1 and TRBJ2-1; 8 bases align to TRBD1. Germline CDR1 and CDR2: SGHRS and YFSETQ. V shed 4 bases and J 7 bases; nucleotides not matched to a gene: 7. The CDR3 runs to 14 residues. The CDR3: CASSRDRSGNEQFF. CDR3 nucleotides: TGCGCCAGCAGCCGGGACAGGTCTGGGAATGAGCAGTTCTTC. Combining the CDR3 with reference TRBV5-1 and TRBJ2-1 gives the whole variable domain KAGVTQTPRYLIKTRGQQVTLSCSPISGHRSVSWYQQTPGQGLQFLFEYFSETQRNKGNFPGRFSGRQFSNSRSEMNVSTLELGDSALYLCASSRDRSGNEQFFGPGTRLTVL.

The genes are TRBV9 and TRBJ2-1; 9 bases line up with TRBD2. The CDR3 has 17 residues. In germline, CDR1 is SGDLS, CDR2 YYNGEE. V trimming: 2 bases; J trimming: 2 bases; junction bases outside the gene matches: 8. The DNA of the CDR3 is TGTGCCAGCAGCGTTTTGGCTAGCGGGGTCCCCTACAATGAGCAGTTCTTC. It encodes CASSVLASGVPYNEQFF.

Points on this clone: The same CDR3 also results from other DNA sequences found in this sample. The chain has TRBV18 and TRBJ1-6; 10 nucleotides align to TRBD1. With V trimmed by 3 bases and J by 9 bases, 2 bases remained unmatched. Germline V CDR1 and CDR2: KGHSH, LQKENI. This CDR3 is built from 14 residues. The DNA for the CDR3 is TGTGCCAGCTCACCGGACAGGGGGTCTTCACCCCTCCACTTT. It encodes CASSPDRGSSPLHF. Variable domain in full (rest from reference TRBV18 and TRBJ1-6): NAGVMQNPRHLVRRRGQEARLRCSPMKGHSHVYWYRQLPEEGLKFMVYLQKENIIDESGMPKERFSAEFPKEGPSILRIQQVVRGDSAAYFCASSPDRGSSPLHFGNGTRLTVT.

The CDR3 spells CASSLFSQGQGTDSPLHF. For the CDR3, the DNA is TGTGCCAGCAGTTTATTTAGCCAGGGACAGGGGACGGATTCACCCCTCCACTTT. This chain links TRBV27 with TRBJ1-6, with 10 bases aligning to TRBD1. The CDR3 extends over 18 amino acids. Germline CDR1 is MNHEY and CDR2 is SMNVEV (reference sequence). Losses at the gene ends were 1 base for V and 8 bases for J; bases not matched to a gene: 11.

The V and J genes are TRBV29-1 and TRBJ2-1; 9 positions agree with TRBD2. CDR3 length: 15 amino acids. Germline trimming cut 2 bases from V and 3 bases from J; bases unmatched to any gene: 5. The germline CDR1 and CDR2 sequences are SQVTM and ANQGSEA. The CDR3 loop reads CSVETAGGHYNEQFF. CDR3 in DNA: TGCAGCGTTGAAACGGCGGGAGGGCACTACAATGAGCAGTTCTTC.

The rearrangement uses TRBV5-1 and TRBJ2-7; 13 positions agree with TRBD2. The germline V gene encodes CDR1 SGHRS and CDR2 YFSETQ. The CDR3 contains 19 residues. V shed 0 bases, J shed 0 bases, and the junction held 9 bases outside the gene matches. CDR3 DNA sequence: TGCGCCAGCAGCTTGGAGACTAGCGGGGGGTCTCCTTTCTCCTACGAGCAGTACTTC. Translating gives CASSLETSGGSPFSYEQYF. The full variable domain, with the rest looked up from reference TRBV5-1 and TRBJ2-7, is KAGVTQTPRYLIKTRGQQVTLSCSPISGHRSVSWYQQTPGQGLQFLFEYFSETQRNKGNFPGRFSGRQFSNSRSEMNVSTLELGDSALYLCASSLETSGGSPFSYEQYFGPGTRLTVT.

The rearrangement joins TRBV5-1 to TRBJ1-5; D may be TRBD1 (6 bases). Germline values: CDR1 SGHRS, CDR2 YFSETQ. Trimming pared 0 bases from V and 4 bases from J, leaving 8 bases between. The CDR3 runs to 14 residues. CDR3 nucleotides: TGCGCCAGCAGCTTGGCAGGGGAAAATCAGCCCCAGCATTTT. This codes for CASSLAGENQPQHF.

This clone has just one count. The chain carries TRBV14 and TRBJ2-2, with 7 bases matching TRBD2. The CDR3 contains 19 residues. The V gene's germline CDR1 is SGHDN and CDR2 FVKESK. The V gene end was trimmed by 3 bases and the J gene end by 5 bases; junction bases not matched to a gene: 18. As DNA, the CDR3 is TGTGCCAGCAGCCACACAACACGGATAGGGAGGGCCCATACCGGGGAGCTGTTTTTT. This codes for CASSHTTRIGRAHTGELFF.

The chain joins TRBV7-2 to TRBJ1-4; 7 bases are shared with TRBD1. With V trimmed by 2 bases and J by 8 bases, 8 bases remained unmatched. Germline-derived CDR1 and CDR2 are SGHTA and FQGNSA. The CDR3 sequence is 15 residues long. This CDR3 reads CASSLRGGGGEKLFF. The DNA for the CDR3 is TGTGCCAGCAGCTTACGAGGAGGGGGCGGGGAAAAACTGTTTTTT.

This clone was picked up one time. CDR3 amino acids: CASSYSVSSYEQYF. The CDR3 nucleotides read TGTGCCAGCAGTTACTCGGTCAGTTCCTACGAGCAGTACTTC. The chain combines TRBV6-5 with TRBJ2-7; D gene unclear. Germline CDR1 is MNHEY and CDR2 is SVGAGI. The CDR3 covers 14 residues. V dropped 0 bases and J dropped 1 base, with 7 bases sitting between them.

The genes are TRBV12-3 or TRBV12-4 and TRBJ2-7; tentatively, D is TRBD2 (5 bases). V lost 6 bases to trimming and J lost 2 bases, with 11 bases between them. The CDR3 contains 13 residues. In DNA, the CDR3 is TGTGCCAGCAGCCGGGGTGTTCCCTACGAGCAGTACTTC. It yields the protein CASSRGVPYEQYF.

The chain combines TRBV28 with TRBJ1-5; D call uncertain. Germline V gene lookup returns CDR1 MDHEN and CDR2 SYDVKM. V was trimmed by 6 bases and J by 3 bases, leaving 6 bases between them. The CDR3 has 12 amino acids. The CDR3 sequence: CASSVLNQPQHF. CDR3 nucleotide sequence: TGTGCCAGCAGCGTTCTCAATCAGCCCCAGCATTTT.

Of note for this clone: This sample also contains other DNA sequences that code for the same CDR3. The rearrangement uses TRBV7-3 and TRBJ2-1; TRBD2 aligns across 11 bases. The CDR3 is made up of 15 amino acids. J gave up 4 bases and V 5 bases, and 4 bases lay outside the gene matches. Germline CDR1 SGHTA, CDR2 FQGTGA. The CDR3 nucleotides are TGTGCCAGCAGCCAGGGACTAGCGGTATACAATGAGCAGTTCTTC. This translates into CASSQGLAVYNEQFF.

DNA for the CDR3: TGTGCCAGCAGCGTTTATTCTAGGCCGACTGAAGCTTTCTTT. Its translation is CASSVYSRPTEAFF. The genes are TRBV9 and TRBJ1-1; the D is unclear. Germline lookup yields CDR1 SGDLS and CDR2 YYNGEE. V gave up 2 bases and J gave up 5 bases, with 13 bases separating them. The CDR3 covers 14 residues.

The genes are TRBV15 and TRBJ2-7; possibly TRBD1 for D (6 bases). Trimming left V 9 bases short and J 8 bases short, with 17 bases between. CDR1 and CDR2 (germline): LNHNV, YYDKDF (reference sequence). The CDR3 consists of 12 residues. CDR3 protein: CATGTTQGQQYF. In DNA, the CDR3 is TGTGCCACGGGGACCACGCAGGGGCAGCAGTACTTC.

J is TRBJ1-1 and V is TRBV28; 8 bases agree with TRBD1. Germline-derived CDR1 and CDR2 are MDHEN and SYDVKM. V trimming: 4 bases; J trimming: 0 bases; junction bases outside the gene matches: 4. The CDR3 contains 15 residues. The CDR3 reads CASSSYRGMNTEAFF. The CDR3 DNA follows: TGTGCCAGCAGTTCCTACAGGGGGATGAACACTGAAGCTTTCTTT.